In its sample, the clone carrying this TCR beta chain was seen a few times. Its antigen is unknown. Since all of the isolated RNA was reverse transcribed, expressed TCRB transcripts were what got sequenced. Assay used: immunoSEQ multiplex PCR; TCRdb lists only in-frame clones, some missing. The table has roughly 730,000 clones, roughly 12% seen once. These data are taken from a study of beta chain features in type 1 diabetes. Findings of the study overall: A pattern of fewer insertions and more deletions at VDJ junctions was seen in type 1 diabetes patients. The study found that naive, central memory and Treg TCRB repertoires appeared more similar in patients than in healthy donors. Moderately but significantly shorter TCRB CDR3s were found in Type 1 diabetes patients in all four CD4+ subsets.

Over 95% purity was reached by all sorted populations. The germline V gene encodes CDR1 KGHSH and CDR2 LQKENI. The CDR3 runs to 15 residues. The V and J ends lost 5 bases and 0 bases respectively, with 11 bases between them. Sample: naive CD4+ T cells from blood. The chain uses TRBV18 and TRBJ1-5, with D hard to call. The clonotype was recovered from a man aged 18 to 35 with type 1 diabetes. CDR3 sequence: CASSTVAGSNQPQHF. CDR3 nucleotides: TGTGCCAGCTCAACGGTAGCGGGTAGCAATCAGCCCCAGCATTTT.